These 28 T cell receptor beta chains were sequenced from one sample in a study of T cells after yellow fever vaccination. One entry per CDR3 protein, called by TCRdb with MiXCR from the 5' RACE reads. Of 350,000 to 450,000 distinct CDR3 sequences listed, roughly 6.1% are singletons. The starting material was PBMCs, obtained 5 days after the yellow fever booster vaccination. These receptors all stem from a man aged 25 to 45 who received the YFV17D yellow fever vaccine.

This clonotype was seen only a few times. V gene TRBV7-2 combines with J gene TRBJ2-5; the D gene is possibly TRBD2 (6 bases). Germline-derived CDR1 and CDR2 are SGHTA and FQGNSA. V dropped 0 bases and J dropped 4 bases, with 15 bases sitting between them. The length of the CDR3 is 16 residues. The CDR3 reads CASSLAAQGAGETQYF. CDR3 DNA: TGTGCCAGCAGCTTAGCGGCGCAGGGAGCGGGAGAGACCCAGTACTTC.

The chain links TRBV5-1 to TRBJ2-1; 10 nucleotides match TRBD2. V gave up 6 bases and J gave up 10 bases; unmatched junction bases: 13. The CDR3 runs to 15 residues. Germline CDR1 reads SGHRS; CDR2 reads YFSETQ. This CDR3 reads CASTIRTSGPAEQFF. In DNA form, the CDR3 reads TGCGCCAGCACGATAAGGACTAGCGGTCCCGCGGAGCAGTTCTTC.

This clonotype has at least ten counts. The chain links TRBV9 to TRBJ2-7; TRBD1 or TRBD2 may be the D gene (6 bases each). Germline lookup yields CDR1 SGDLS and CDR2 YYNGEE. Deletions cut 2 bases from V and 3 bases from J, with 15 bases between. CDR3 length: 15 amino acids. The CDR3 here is CASSVLEGDVYEQYF. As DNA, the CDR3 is TGTGCCAGCAGCGTCCTGGAGGGGGACGTCTACGAGCAGTACTTC.

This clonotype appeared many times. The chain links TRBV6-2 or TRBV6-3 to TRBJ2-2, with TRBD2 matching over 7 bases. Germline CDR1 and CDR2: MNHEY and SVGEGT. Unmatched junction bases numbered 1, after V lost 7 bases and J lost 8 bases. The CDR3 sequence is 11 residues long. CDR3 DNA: TGTGCCAGCACTAGCGGTGGGGAGCTGTTTTTT. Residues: CASTSGGELFF.

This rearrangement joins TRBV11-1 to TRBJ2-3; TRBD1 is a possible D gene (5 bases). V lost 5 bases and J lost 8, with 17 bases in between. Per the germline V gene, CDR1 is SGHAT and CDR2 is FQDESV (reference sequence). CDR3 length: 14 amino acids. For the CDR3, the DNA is TGTGCCAGCAGCGCCCAAGTCCAAGGGGCTACGCAGTATTTT. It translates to CASSAQVQGATQYF.

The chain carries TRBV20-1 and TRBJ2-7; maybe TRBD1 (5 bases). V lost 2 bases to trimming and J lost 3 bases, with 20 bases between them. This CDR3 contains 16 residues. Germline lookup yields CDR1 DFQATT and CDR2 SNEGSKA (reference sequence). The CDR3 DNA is TGCAGTGCTAGAAGGCAGGGAATCCAAATTAACTACGAGCAGTACTTC. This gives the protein CSARRQGIQINYEQYF.

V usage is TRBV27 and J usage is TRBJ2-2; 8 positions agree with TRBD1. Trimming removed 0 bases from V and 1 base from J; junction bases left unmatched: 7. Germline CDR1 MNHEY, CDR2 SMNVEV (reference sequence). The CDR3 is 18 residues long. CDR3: CASSLSPGQAENTGELFF. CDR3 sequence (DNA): TGTGCCAGCAGTTTATCCCCGGGACAGGCCGAGAACACCGGGGAGCTGTTTTTT.

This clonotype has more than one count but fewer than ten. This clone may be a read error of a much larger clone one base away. The CDR3 loop is CCARYPGGSNTGELFF. CDR3 coding DNA: TGCTGTGCTAGATACCCGGGCGGGTCGAACACCGGGGAGCTGTTTTTT. The chain uses TRBV20-1 and TRBJ2-2; perhaps TRBD2 as D (5 bases). The CDR3 has 16 amino acids. Germline CDR1 and CDR2: DFQATT and SNEGSKA (reference sequence).

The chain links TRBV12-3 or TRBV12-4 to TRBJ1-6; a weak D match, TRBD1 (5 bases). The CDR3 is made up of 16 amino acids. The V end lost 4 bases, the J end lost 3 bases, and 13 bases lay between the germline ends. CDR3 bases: TGTGCCAGCAGTTCGGGCGGGGGGGGCTATAATTCACCCCTCCACTTT. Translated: CASSSGGGGYNSPLHF.

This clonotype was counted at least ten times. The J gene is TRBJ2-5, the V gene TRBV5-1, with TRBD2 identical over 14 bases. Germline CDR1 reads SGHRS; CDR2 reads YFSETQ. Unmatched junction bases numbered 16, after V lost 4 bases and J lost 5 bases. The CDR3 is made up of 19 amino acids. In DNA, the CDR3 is TGCGCCAGCAGCAGGCAAGGCCCGGGACTAGCGGGAGCCCAGGAGACCCAGTACTTC. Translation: CASSRQGPGLAGAQETQYF.

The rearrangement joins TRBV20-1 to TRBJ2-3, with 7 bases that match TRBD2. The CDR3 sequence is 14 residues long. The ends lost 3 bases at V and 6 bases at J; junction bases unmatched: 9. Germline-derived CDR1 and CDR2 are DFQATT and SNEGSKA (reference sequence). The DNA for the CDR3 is TGCAGTGCTAGTGGGGAGCGGGAAAGTGATACGCAGTATTTT. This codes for CSASGERESDTQYF.

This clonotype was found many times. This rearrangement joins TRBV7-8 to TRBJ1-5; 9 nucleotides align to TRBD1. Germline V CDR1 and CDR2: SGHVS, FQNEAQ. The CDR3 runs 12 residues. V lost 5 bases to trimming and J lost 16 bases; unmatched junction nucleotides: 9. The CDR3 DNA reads TGTGCCAGCAGCCCGGGACAGGGCTACCTCCATTTT. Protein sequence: CASSPGQGYLHF.

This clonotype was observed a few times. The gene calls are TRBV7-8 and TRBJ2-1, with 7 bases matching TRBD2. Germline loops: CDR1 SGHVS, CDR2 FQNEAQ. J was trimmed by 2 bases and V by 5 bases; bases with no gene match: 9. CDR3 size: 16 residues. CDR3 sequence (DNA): TGTGCCAGCAGCCTACTTGAAGCGGGAACCTACAATGAGCAGTTCTTC. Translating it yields CASSLLEAGTYNEQFF.

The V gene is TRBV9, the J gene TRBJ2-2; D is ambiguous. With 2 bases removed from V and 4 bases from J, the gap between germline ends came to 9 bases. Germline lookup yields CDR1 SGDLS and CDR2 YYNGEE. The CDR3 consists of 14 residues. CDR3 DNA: TGTGCCAGCAGCGTCGCGACGGGCACCGGGGAGCTGTTTTTT. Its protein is CASSVATGTGELFF. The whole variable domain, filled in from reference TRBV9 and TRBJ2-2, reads DSGVTQTPKHLITATGQRVTLRCSPRSGDLSVYWYQQSLDQGLQFLIQYYNGEERAKGNILERFSAQQFPDLHSELNLSSLELGDSALYFCASSVATGTGELFFGEGSRLTVL.

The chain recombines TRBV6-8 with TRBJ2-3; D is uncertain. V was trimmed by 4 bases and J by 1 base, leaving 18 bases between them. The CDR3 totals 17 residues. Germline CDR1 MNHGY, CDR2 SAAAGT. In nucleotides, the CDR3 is TGTGCCAGCAGTTCGGTGACTGAGATAGCAGGCACAGATACGCAGTATTTT. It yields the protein CASSSVTEIAGTDTQYF.

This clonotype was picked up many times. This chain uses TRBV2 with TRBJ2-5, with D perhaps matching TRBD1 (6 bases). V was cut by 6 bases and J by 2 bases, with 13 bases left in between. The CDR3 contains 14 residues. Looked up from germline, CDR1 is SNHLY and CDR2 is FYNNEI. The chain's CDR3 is CASRSVGQQETQYF. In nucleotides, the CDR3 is TGTGCCAGCAGGAGCGTTGGACAGCAAGAGACCCAGTACTTC.

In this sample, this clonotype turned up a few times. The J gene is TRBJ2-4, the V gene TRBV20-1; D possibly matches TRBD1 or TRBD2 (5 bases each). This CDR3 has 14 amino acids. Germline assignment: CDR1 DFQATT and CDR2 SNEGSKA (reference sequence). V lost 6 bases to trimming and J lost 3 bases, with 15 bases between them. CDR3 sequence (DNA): TGCAGTGCCCGGGGCTGGGTGGACAAAAACATTCAGTACTTC. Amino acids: CSARGWVDKNIQYF.

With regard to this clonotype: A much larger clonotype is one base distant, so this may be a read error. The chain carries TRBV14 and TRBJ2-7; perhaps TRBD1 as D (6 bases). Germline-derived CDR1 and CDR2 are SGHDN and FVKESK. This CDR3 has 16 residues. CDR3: CVSSPRRQAIPYEQYF. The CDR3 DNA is TGTGTCAGCAGCCCGCGAAGACAGGCTATACCCTACGAGCAGTACTTC. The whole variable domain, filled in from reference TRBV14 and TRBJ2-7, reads EAGVTQFPSHSVIEKGQTVTLRCDPISGHDNLYWYRRVMGKEIKFLLHFVKESKQDESGMPNNRFLAERTGGTYSTLKVQPAELEDSGVYFCVSSPRRQAIPYEQYFGPGTRLTVT.

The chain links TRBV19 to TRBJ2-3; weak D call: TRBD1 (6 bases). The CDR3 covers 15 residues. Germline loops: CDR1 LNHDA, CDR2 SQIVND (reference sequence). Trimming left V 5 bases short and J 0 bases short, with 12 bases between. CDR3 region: CASSAGTSSTDTQYF. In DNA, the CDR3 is TGTGCCAGTAGTGCCGGGACATCTAGCACAGATACGCAGTATTTT.

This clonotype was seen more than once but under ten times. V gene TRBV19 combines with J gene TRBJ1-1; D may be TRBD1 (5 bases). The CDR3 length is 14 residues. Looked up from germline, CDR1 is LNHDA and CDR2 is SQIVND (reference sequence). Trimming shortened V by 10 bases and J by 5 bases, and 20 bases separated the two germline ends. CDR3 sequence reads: CATVKVKGRTEAFF. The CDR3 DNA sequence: TGTGCCACAGTCAAGGTAAAGGGGAGGACTGAAGCTTTCTTT. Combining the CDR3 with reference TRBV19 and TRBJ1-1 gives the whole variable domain DGGITQSPKYLFRKEGQNVTLSCEQNLNHDAMYWYRQDPGQGLRLIYYSQIVNDFQKGDIAEGYSVSREKKESFPLTVTSAQKNPTAFYLCATVKVKGRTEAFFGQGTRLTVV.

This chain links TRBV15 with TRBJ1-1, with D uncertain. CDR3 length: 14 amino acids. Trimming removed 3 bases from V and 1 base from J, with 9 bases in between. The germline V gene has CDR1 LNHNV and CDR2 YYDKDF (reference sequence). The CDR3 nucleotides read TGTGCCACCAGCAGCACGGTTGCGAACACTGAAGCTTTCTTT. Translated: CATSSTVANTEAFF.

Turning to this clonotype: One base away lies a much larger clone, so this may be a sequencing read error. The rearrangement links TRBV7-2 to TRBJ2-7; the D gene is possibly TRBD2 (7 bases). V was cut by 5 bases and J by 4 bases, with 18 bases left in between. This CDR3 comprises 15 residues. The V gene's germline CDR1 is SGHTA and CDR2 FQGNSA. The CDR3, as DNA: TGTGCCAGCAGCCTTCGCGGTGGGAGGGGGTACGAGCAGTACTTC. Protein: CASSLRGGRGYEQYF.

The CDR3 protein is CSVTPGPRIHTF. The DNA for the CDR3 is TGCAGCGTGACTCCGGGACCCCGGATCCACACCTTC. The chain recombines TRBV29-1 with TRBJ1-2; tentatively, D is TRBD1 (5 bases). V dropped 6 bases and J dropped 12 bases, with 20 bases sitting between them. Germline V gene sequence: CDR1 SQVTM, CDR2 ANQGSEA. This CDR3 has 12 residues.

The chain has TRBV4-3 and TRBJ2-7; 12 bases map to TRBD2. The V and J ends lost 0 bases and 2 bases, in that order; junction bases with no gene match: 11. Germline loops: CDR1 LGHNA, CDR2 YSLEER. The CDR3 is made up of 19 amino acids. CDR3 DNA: TGCGCCAGCAGCCAAGAAAGTACGTCGACTAGCGGGAGTCCCTACGAGCAGTACTTC. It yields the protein CASSQESTSTSGSPYEQYF.

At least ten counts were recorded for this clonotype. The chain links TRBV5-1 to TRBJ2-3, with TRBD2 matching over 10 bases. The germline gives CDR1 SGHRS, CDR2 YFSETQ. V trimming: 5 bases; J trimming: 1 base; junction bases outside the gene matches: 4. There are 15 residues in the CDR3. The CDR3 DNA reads TGCGCCAGCAGTTCCGGACTAGCGGGCACAGATACGCAGTATTTT. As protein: CASSSGLAGTDTQYF.

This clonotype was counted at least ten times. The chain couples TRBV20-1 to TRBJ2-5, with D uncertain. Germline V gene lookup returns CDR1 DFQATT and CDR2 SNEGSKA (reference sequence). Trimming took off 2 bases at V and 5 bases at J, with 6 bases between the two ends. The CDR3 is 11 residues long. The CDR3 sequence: CSARSYETQYF. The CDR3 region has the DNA TGCAGTGCTAGATCGTATGAGACCCAGTACTTC.

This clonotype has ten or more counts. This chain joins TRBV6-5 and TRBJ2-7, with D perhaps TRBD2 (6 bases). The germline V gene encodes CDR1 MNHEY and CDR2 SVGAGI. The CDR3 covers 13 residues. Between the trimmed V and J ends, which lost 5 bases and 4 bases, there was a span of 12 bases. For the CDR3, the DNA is TGTGCCAGCAGTAGGAGGGAGGTTTACGAGCAGTACTTC. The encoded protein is CASSRREVYEQYF.

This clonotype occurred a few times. The CDR3 DNA is TGCACCAGCAGCCAGACAAGGGGGCGCAGAGGCTACACCTTC. This gives the protein CTSSQTRGRRGYTF. The chain links TRBV1 to TRBJ1-2; the D call of TRBD1 is as the table states it, not checked on the DNA. TRBV1 is a pseudogene locus. The length of the CDR3 is 14 residues.